Listed below are T cell receptor beta chains from one sample, sequenced in a study of blood T cells in healthy people across ages. TCRdb independently ran MiXCR on the 5' RACE reads; one entry per CDR3 protein. The data show about 800,000 distinct CDR3 sequences, 25% seen once. These records were also assigned to another study, of T cells of mothers and their children.

The sample taken for sequencing was blood. The receptor set was obtained from a boy between 10 and 17 years old in good health. CDR3s include the opening cysteine and the closing phenylalanine or tryptophan. D genes are given only for firm matches. Some rows mark clone size as missing; the rest say once, few, many or name a class of expanded clone.

clone_size,j_call,d_call,cdr3_length,v_call,cdr3_nt,cdr3_aa
few,TRBJ1-6,.,16,TRBV6-5,TGTGCCAGCAGTTACTCGAGTTATGTTTATAATTCACCCCTCCACTTT,CASSYSSYVYNSPLHF
.,TRBJ2-6,.,15,TRBV6-2/TRBV6-3,TGTGCCAGCAGCCACGCCAGCTCTGGGGCCAACGTCCTGACTTTC,CASSHASSGANVLTF
.,TRBJ2-4,.,16,TRBV21-1,TGTGCCAGCAGCAAAGTTCGACCCGAAACCAAAAACATTCAGTACTTC,CASSKVRPETKNIQYF
few,TRBJ1-1,.,14,TRBV9,TGTGCCAGCAGCGTCGGTAACACCAACACTGAAGCTTTCTTT,CASSVGNTNTEAFF
.,TRBJ2-6,.,20,TRBV29-1,TGCAGCGTCCCTACGGGCCCGGGAGCCGGGACCCTCTCTGGGGCCAACGTCCTGACTTTC,CSVPTGPGAGTLSGANVLTF
.,TRBJ2-2,.,15,TRBV9,TGTGCCAGCAGACAGGACTACCTCGTCCCCGGGGAGCTGTTTTTT,CASRQDYLVPGELFF
.,TRBJ2-7,TRBD2,18,TRBV7-2,TGTGCCAGCAGCTTACGGGGGGCGACTAGCGGAAGCTCCTACGAGCAGTACTTC,CASSLRGATSGSSYEQYF
.,TRBJ1-2,.,14,TRBV20-1,TGCAGTGCCTACCTCACCTGGATTGCCTATGGCTACACCTTC,CSAYLTWIAYGYTF
.,TRBJ2-2,.,11,TRBV24-1,TGTGCCGCCAGTGGATCCGGGGAGCTGTTTTTT,CAASGSGELFF
few,TRBJ2-3,TRBD2,15,TRBV7-2,TGTGCCAGCAGCCTAAGTCCAAGCGGGAGGGGTACGCAGTATTTT,CASSLSPSGRGTQYF
few,TRBJ1-5,.,14,TRBV12-3/TRBV12-4,TGTGCCAGCAGTGGGACTCTTAGCAATCAGCCCCAGCATTTT,CASSGTLSNQPQHF
few,TRBJ2-1,TRBD2,14,TRBV5-5,TGTGCCAGCAGCTTGGCTAGCGGGAGTGGTGAGCAGTTCTTC,CASSLASGSGEQFF
few,TRBJ2-1,TRBD2,17,TRBV4-3,TGCGCCAGCAGCCAAAATGACCTAGCGGGACTATACAATGAGCAGTTCTTC,CASSQNDLAGLYNEQFF
few,TRBJ2-7,.,15,TRBV20-1,TGCAGTGCTAGTCGCCGAGCGGAAAGCTCCTACGAGCAGTACTTC,CSASRRAESSYEQYF
few,TRBJ2-7,TRBD2,18,TRBV29-1,TGCAGCGCCCAGGGAGCGGGAGGGCTACTAGGACGGGGCCACGAGCAGTACTTC,CSAQGAGGLLGRGHEQYF
.,TRBJ1-4,.,15,TRBV9,TGTGCCGGCAGCACGCAGGGGCTGACTAATGAAAAACTGTTTTTT,CAGSTQGLTNEKLFF
.,TRBJ1-1,.,15,TRBV2,TGTGCCAGCAGTGAAGGGTCGGGGAGAGGGACTGAAGCTTTCTTT,CASSEGSGRGTEAFF
once,TRBJ2-5,TRBD2,18,TRBV7-3,TGTGCCAGCAGCCCCGGGACTAGCGGGAGAATGTCTAAAGAGACCCAGTACTTC,CASSPGTSGRMSKETQYF
many,TRBJ2-7,.,13,TRBV20-1,TGCAGTGCTACCTCTGGGTCGATGTACGAGCAGTACTTC,CSATSGSMYEQYF
few,TRBJ1-6,TRBD1,15,TRBV7-2,TGTGCCAGCAGCTTAATCAGGGGGGCATACTCACCCCTCCACTTT,CASSLIRGAYSPLHF
few,TRBJ2-5,.,13,TRBV7-2,TGTGCCAGCAGCCAGGGTACAGTGAGGGAGCAGTACTTC,CASSQGTVREQYF
.,TRBJ2-3,.,15,TRBV11-2,TGTGCCAGCAGCTTAGGGGGGTTAGTCCCGGATACGCAGTATTTT,CASSLGGLVPDTQYF
.,TRBJ2-5,.,16,TRBV6-1,TGTGCCAGCAGTGGAACCCGGGACAAAGGAAGAGAGACCCAGTACTTC,CASSGTRDKGRETQYF
.,TRBJ2-5,.,14,TRBV28,TGTGCCAGCAGTTTGATTGCGGGACAAGAGACCCAGTACTTC,CASSLIAGQETQYF
.,TRBJ2-3,.,13,TRBV9,TGTGCCAGCAGCGCACCGAATGACGATACGCAGTATTTT,CASSAPNDDTQYF
few,TRBJ2-5,.,14,TRBV7-9,TGTGCCAGCGGTGGGGGGAGACGGCAAGAGACCCAGTACTTC,CASGGGRRQETQYF
.,TRBJ1-1,.,16,TRBV5-1,TGCGCCAGCAGCCCCGGAGGGAGACAGTTTCGGGCTGAAGCTTTCTTT,CASSPGGRQFRAEAFF
.,TRBJ2-3,TRBD1,16,TRBV29-1,TGCAGCGTTGAAGGGGGGGACAGGGTCCCCGCAGATACGCAGTATTTT,CSVEGGDRVPADTQYF
few,TRBJ2-5,.,14,TRBV18,TGTGCCAGCTCACCACCAGCCCTCCAAGAGACCCAGTACTTC,CASSPPALQETQYF
.,TRBJ2-3,.,15,TRBV12-3/TRBV12-4,TGTGCCAGCAGTTTGGGCAGGGGGGCACGAGATACGCAGTATTTT,CASSLGRGARDTQYF
few,TRBJ2-7,TRBD1,14,TRBV7-9,TGTGCCAGCGTTCAGGGACAGGCGTCCTACGAGCGGTACTTC,CASVQGQASYERYF
.,TRBJ2-7,.,13,TRBV7-2,TGTGCCAGCAGCTTAACCGTTGACTACGAGCAGTACTTC,CASSLTVDYEQYF
.,TRBJ2-7,TRBD1,17,TRBV9,TGTGCCAGCAGCCCGCGAGGGGACAGGGGAGAATTCTACGAGCAGTACTTC,CASSPRGDRGEFYEQYF
few,TRBJ1-5,.,14,TRBV12-3/TRBV12-4,TGTGCCAGCAGTTTAGCCGAAACGAATCAGCCCCAGCATTTT,CASSLAETNQPQHF
few,TRBJ2-5,.,13,TRBV11-2,TGTGCCAGCAGCTTCGACGGGGAGGAGACCCAGTACTTC,CASSFDGEETQYF
few,TRBJ2-5,.,14,TRBV7-9,TGTGCCAGCAGCTTGGGTCAGGGTATCGTGACCCAGTACTTC,CASSLGQGIVTQYF
.,TRBJ2-7,TRBD2,15,TRBV27,TGTGCCAGCAGTTTACTAGCGGGACCCTCCTACGAGCAGTACTTC,CASSLLAGPSYEQYF
few,TRBJ2-1,.,12,TRBV6-6,TGTGCCAGCACGCTATCAGGGGCAGAGCAGTTCTTC,CASTLSGAEQFF
few,TRBJ2-7,TRBD2,15,TRBV18,TGTGCCAGCTCACCGGCGGGGGGACGCTCCTACGAGCAGTACTTC,CASSPAGGRSYEQYF
.,TRBJ1-1,.,14,TRBV7-3,TGTGCCAGCAGCCCTTCCATCGGGACGGCTGAAGCTTTCTTT,CASSPSIGTAEAFF
.,TRBJ2-3,TRBD2,15,TRBV3-1,TGTGCCAGCAGCCAAGTAGCGGGGAGCACAGATACGCAGTATTTT,CASSQVAGSTDTQYF
many,TRBJ2-7,TRBD2,14,TRBV7-2,TGTGCCAGCAGTTTGGGTAGCGGGAGCTACGAGCAGTACTTC,CASSLGSGSYEQYF
once,TRBJ2-4,TRBD2,18,TRBV20-1,TGCAGTGCTAGTAGTAGTAGCGGGAGAGATCCGCCGAAAAACATTCAGTACTTC,CSASSSSGRDPPKNIQYF
.,TRBJ2-7,TRBD2,15,TRBV4-2,TGTGCCAGCAGCCAAGTCTCTAGCGGCTCCTACGAGCAGTACTTC,CASSQVSSGSYEQYF
.,TRBJ2-1,.,16,TRBV27,TGTGCCAGCAGTTTCAGTACTATCGAAGCGAACAATGAGCAGTTCTTC,CASSFSTIEANNEQFF
few,TRBJ2-5,.,15,TRBV6-5,TGTGCCAGCAGTTACTCGGCAGGGCCTCAAGAGACCCAGTACTTC,CASSYSAGPQETQYF
few,TRBJ1-1,.,12,TRBV20-1,TGCAGTGCTAGAGGTATCTTCCCTGAAGCTTTCTTT,CSARGIFPEAFF
few,TRBJ2-1,.,13,TRBV9,TGTGCCAGCAGCGTAGTGCCCTCGGGGGAGCAGTTCTTC,CASSVVPSGEQFF
.,TRBJ2-7,TRBD1,17,TRBV7-9,TGTGCCAGCAGCTTAGCGACACCCGGGACAGGGATCTACGAGCAGTACTTC,CASSLATPGTGIYEQYF
.,TRBJ1-4,.,15,TRBV6-6,TGTGCCAGCACCTCAGACGGGGGGCTATTTGAAAAACTGTTTTTT,CASTSDGGLFEKLFF
once,TRBJ2-1,TRBD2,17,TRBV10-3,TGTGCCATCAGTGGGGGAGCACTAGCGGGAGGATTCAATGAGCAGTTCTTC,CAISGGALAGGFNEQFF
few,TRBJ2-7,TRBD1,15,TRBV25-1,TGTGCCAGCAGTCCCCCTTTAGGACAGGTCGGCGAGCAGTACTTC,CASSPPLGQVGEQYF
.,TRBJ1-1,.,18,TRBV20-1,TGCAGTGCTAGTCCGCTGGGTGGTTGGGGTGAGAGGAACACTGAAGCTTTCTTT,CSASPLGGWGERNTEAFF
few,TRBJ1-1,.,14,TRBV5-6,TGTGCCAGCAGCTTCGGACCTATGAACACTGAAGCTTTCTTT,CASSFGPMNTEAFF